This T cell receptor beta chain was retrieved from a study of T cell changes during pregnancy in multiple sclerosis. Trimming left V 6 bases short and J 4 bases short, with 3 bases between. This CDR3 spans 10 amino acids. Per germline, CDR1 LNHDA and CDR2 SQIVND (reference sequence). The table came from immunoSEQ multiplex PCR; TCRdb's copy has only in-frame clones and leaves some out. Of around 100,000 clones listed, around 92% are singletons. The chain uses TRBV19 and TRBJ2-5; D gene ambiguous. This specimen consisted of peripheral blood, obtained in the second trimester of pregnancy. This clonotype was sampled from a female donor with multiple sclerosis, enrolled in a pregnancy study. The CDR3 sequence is CASSGETQYF. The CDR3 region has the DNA TGTGCCAGTAGCGGAGAGACCCAGTACTTC.